The clone carrying this TCR beta chain was observed once. This specimen belongs to a study of blood T cell repertoires in COVID-19. As for the study in general: The United States, Italy and Spain provided the acute and convalescent COVID-19 samples. The analysed material was cDNA or gDNA that came from T cells, B-cell-depleted T cells, or PBMCs.

Germline values: CDR1 LGHDT, CDR2 YNNKEL (reference sequence). The junction had 9 bases not matched to a gene; V was cut back by 3 bases and J by 1 base. This CDR3 has 18 residues. Original processing notes: Using reference gene primer amplification, nucleated cell counts were estimated. Sequenced by immunoSEQ multiplex PCR; TCRdb stores in-frame clones only, minus some. D and trimming were read from the DNA, whereas the V and J calls and clone size are those reported in that table. The sample shows 200,000 to 300,000 clones, about four fifths of them seen only once. The source of this sequence is a man between 25 and 39 years old who had recovered from COVID-19. The sample taken for sequencing was peripheral blood. V and J are TRBV3-1 (or the pseudogene TRBV3-2) and TRBJ2-3; the match to TRBD2 covers 11 bases. For the CDR3, the DNA is TGTGCCAGCAGCCAGCACCAACTTAGCGGGGGGGGCACAGATACGCAGTATTTT. It translates to CASSQHQLSGGGTDTQYF.